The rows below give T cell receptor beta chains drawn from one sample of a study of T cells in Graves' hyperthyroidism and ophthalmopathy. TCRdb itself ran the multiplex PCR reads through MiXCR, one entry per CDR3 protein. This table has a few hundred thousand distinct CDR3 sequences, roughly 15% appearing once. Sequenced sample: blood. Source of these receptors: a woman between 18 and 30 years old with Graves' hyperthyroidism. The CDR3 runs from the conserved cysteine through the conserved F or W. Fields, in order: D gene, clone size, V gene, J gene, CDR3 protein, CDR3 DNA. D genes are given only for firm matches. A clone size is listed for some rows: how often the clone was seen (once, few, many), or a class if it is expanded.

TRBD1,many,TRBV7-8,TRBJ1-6,CASSPKGTANSPLHF,TGTGCCAGCAGCCCGAAGGGGACAGCGAATTCACCCCTCCACTTT
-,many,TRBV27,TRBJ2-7,CASSLLEAGEQYF,TGTGCCAGCAGTTTATTGGAGGCAGGCGAGCAGTACTTC
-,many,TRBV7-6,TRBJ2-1,CASSSQAVYNEQFF,TGTGCCAGCAGCTCGCAGGCCGTTTACAATGAGCAGTTCTTC
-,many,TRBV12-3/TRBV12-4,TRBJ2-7,CASSFSGSRSPYEQYF,TGTGCCAGCAGTTTTTCAGGGTCACGATCCCCCTACGAGCAGTACTTC
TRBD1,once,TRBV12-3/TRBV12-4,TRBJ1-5,CASSPRTGGGQPQHF,TGTGCCAGCAGCCCTAGGACAGGGGGAGGCCAGCCCCAGCATTTT
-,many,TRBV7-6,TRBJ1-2,CASSYGRTNGYTF,TGTGCCAGCAGCTATGGACGGACTAATGGCTACACCTTC
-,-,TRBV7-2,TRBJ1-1,CASSFYICSARRTPNTEAFF,-
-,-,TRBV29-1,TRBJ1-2,CSVEDQYGHGYTF,TGCAGCGTTGAAGATCAGTATGGCCATGGCTACACCTTC
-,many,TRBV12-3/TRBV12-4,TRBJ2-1,CASSLGTLTYNEQFF,TGTGCCAGCAGTTTAGGGACACTAACATACAATGAGCAGTTCTTC
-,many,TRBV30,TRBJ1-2,CAWSVPPYRGYTF,TGTGCCTGGAGTGTACCCCCCTATCGGGGCTACACCTTC
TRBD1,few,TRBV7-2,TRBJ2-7,CASSWEGGTGSYEQYF,TGTGCCAGCAGTTGGGAGGGTGGGACAGGGAGCTACGAGCAGTACTTC
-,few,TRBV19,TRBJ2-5,CASSIDRIRRETQYF,TGTGCCAGTAGTATAGATCGGATACGGAGAGAGACCCAGTACTTC
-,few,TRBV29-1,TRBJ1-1,CSVGRDPNTEAFF,TGCAGCGTAGGCCGGGACCCGAACACTGAAGCTTTCTTT
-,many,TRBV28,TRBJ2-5,CASTGALGSQETQYF,TGTGCCAGCACCGGGGCGCTGGGTTCACAAGAGACCCAGTACTTC
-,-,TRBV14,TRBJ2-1,CASSQEGGRAYNEQFF,TGTGCCAGCAGCCAAGAAGGGGGGAGGGCCTACAATGAGCAGTTCTTC
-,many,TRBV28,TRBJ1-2,CAVGEVGRYGYTF,TGTGCCGTTGGGGAGGTTGGGCGCTATGGCTACACCTTC
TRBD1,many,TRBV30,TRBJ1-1,CAWSTQGAFGTEAFF,TGTGCCTGGAGTACACAGGGGGCATTTGGCACTGAAGCTTTCTTT
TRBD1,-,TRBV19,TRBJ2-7,CASSIGTGGPYEQYF,TGTGCCAGTAGTATAGGAACAGGGGGTCCCTACGAGCAGTACTTC
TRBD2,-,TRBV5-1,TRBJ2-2,CASSLGSSGRATGELFF,TGCGCCAGCAGCTTGGGATCTAGCGGGAGGGCCACCGGGGAGCTGTTTTTT
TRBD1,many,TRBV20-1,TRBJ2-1,CSAFGQGGSYNEQFF,TGCAGTGCCTTCGGACAGGGAGGATCCTACAATGAGCAGTTCTTC
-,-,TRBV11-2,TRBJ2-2,CASSPVGFRELFF,TGTGCCAGCAGCCCAGTGGGGTTCCGGGAGCTGTTTTTT
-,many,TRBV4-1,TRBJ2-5,CASSLRHPQETQYF,TGCGCCAGCAGCCTCAGACACCCCCAAGAGACCCAGTACTTC
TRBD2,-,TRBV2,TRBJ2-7,CASSNSGELSYEQYF,TGTGCCAGCAGTAATAGCGGGGAACTCTCCTACGAGCAGTACTTC
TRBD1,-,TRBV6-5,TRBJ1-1,CASSYSQGINTEAFF,TGTGCCAGCAGTTACTCACAGGGGATTAACACTGAAGCTTTCTTT
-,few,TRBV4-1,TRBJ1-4,CASSQGVRVGSANEKLFF,TGCGCCAGCAGCCAAGGAGTCAGGGTTGGCTCGGCTAATGAAAAACTGTTTTTT
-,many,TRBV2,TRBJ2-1,CASSRTASYNEQFF,TGTGCCAGCAGTCGGACAGCCTCCTACAATGAGCAGTTCTTC
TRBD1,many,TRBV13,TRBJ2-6,CASSSTPTGTAF,TGTGCCAGCAGCTCCACCCCAACCGGGACAGCTTTC
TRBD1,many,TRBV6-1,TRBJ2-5,CASSSGQGMVETQYF,TGTGCCAGCAGTTCAGGACAGGGGATGGTAGAGACCCAGTACTTC
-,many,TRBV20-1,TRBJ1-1,CSAKNSYWGTEAFF,TGCAGTGCCAAGAACAGCTATTGGGGCACTGAAGCTTTCTTT
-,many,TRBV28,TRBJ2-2,CASSLGGGGPGELFF,TGTGCCAGCAGTTTAGGCGGGGGCGGTCCCGGGGAGCTGTTTTTT
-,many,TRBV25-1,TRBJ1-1,CASSPQTPNTEAFF,TGTGCCAGCAGTCCCCAGACCCCTAACACTGAAGCTTTCTTT
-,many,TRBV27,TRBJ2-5,CASSFAGPTETQYF,TGTGCCAGCAGTTTTGCGGGCCCCACAGAGACCCAGTACTTC
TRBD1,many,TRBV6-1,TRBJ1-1,CASKQTGGVTEAFF,TGTGCCAGCAAACAGACAGGGGGGGTCACTGAAGCTTTCTTT
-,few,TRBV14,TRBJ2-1,CASSQVTVYDEQFF,TGTGCCAGCAGCCAAGTGACAGTATATGATGAGCAGTTCTTC
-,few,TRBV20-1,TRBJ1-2,CSARGGRDNYGYTF,TGCAGTGCTAGAGGGGGACGGGATAACTATGGCTACACCTTC
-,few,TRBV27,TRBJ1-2,CASAIRGRNYGYTF,TGTGCCAGCGCCATCCGGGGTCGCAACTATGGCTACACCTTC
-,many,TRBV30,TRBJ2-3,CACDLGRLVTDTQYF,TGTGCCTGCGACCTCGGACGCCTAGTCACAGATACGCAGTATTTT
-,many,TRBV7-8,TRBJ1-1,CASSLEGEMNTEAFF,TGTGCCAGCAGCTTAGAGGGAGAGATGAACACTGAAGCTTTCTTT
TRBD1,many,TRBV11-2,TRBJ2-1,CASRYRGDNEQFF,TGTGCCAGCCGATACAGGGGCGACAATGAGCAGTTCTTC
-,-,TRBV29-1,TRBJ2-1,CSVESPSLGSYNEQFF,TGCAGCGTTGAGAGCCCCTCCCTCGGCTCCTACAATGAGCAGTTCTTC
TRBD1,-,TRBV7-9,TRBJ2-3,CASRLTGDFTDTQYF,TGTGCCAGCAGATTGACAGGGGACTTCACAGATACGCAGTATTTT
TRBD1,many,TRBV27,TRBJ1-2,CASSLSPGGYYGYTF,TGTGCCAGCAGTTTGTCTCCAGGGGGCTACTATGGCTACACCTTC
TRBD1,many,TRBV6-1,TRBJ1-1,CASSHAGTVAEAFF,TGTGCCAGCAGCCACGCCGGGACAGTGGCTGAAGCTTTCTTT
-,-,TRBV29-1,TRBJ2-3,CSVDVKQWITDTQYF,TGCAGCGTTGATGTGAAGCAGTGGATCACAGATACGCAGTATTTT
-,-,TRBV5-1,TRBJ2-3,CASSSISTDTQYF,TGCGCCAGCAGCTCCATCAGCACAGATACGCAGTATTTT
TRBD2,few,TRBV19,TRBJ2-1,CASSITGTRGSEQFF,TGTGCCAGTAGTATTACCGGGACTAGGGGTAGTGAGCAGTTCTTC
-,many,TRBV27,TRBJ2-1,CASSGLSNEQFF,TGTGCCAGCAGCGGACTTAGCAATGAGCAGTTCTTC
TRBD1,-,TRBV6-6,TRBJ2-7,CASSYPPGQGSEQYF,TGTGCCAGCAGTTACCCTCCGGGACAGGGGAGCGAGCAGTACTTC
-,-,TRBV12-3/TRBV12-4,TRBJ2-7,CASSFGTGLYEQYF,TGTGCCAGCAGTTTCGGGACGGGGCTCTACGAGCAGTACTTC
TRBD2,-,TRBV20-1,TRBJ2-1,CSATWTSRNYNEQFF,TGCAGTGCTACATGGACTAGCCGGAACTACAATGAGCAGTTCTTC
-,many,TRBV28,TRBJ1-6,CASSPDTDSSYNSPLHF,TGTGCCAGCAGTCCCGACACCGACAGCTCCTATAATTCACCCCTCCACTTT
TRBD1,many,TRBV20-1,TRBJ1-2,CSARDRGGGWAYGYTF,TGCAGTGCTCGGGACAGGGGAGGGGGCTGGGCCTATGGCTACACCTTC
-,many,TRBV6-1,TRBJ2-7,CASSYQASSSEQYF,TGTGCCAGCAGTTACCAGGCTAGCTCCTCCGAGCAGTACTTC
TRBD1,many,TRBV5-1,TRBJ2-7,CASGTDSYEQYF,TGCGCCAGTGGGACAGACTCCTACGAGCAGTACTTC
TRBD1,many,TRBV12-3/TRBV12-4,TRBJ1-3,CASSYRDRGIRGNTIYF,TGTGCCAGCAGTTACCGGGACAGGGGAATAAGGGGAAACACCATATATTTT
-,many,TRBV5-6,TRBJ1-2,CASSFVEVTVSPNYGYTF,TGTGCCAGCAGCTTTGTGGAAGTAACAGTTAGTCCTAACTATGGCTACACCTTC
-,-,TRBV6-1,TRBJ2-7,CASLEVAEQYF,TGTGCCAGCCTAGAAGTCGCCGAGCAGTACTTC
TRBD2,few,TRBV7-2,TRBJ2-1,CASSLSSGRGGSNEQFF,TGTGCCAGCAGCTTAAGCAGCGGGAGGGGGGGTTCCAATGAGCAGTTCTTC
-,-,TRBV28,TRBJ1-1,CASRVATGKRLPNTEAFF,TGTGCCAGCAGGGTCGCAACAGGGAAAAGACTTCCGAACACTGAAGCTTTCTTT